This T cell receptor (beta chain) was captured in a study of cytomegalovirus exposure and HLA in healthy donors. The germline V gene encodes CDR1 SGHRS and CDR2 YFSETQ. CDR3 size: 15 residues. PCR amplification relied on 60 Vbeta primers (plus 13 Jbeta primers). The protocol was immunoSEQ multiplex PCR, while the TCRdb copy is restricted to in-frame clones and leaves out a portion. The sample has 150,000 or so clones, roughly four fifths seen once; the top ten hold 3.5% to 5%. As for this clone: An end of the junction differs from the germline gene, which may be a read error. This CDR3 is also generated by other DNA sequences in the sample.

The clonotype was recovered from a man aged 45-60 years in good health and CMV-seropositive. The sample was PBMCs. The rearrangement links TRBV5-1 to TRBJ2-3; D is possibly TRBD2 (5 bases). CDR3 DNA sequence: TGCGCCAGCAGCTATCTAACGGGGAGCACAGATACGCAGTATTTC. It codes for CASSYLTGSTDTQYF.